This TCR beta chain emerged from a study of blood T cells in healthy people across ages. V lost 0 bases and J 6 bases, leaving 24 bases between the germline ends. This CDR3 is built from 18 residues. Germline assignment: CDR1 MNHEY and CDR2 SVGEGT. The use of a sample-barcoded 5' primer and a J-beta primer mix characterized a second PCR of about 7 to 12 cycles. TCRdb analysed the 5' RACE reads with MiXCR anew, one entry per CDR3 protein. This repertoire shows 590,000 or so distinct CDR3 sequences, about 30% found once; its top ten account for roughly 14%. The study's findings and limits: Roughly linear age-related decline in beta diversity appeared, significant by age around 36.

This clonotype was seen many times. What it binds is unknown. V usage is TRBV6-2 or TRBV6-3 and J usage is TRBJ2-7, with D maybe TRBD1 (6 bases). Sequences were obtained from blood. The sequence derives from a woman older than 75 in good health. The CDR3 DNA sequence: TGTGCCAGCAGTTACTCTCTCCTAAGAACAGGGAAGGCCTCCGAGCAGTACTTC. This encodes CASSYSLLRTGKASEQYF.